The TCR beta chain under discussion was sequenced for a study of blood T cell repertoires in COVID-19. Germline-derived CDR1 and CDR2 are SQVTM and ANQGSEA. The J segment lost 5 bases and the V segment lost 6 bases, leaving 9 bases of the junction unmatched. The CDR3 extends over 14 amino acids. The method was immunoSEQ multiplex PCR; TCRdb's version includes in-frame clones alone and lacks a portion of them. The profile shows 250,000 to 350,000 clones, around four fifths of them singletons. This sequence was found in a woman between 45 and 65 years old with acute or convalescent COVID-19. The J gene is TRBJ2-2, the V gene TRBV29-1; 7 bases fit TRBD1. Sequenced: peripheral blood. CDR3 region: CSVDPQGSTGELFF. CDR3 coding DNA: TGCAGCGTGGATCCACAGGGGTCTACCGGGGAGCTGTTTTTT.